The rows below give T cell receptor beta chains drawn from one sample of a study of T cells in Graves' hyperthyroidism and ophthalmopathy. TCRdb passed the multiplex PCR reads through MiXCR, listing each CDR3 protein once. This table holds around 300,000 distinct CDR3 sequences, roughly a fifth found once. Sequencing used blood. These TCRs come from a man between 45 and 60 years old with Graves' ophthalmopathy. Both conserved end residues are part of each CDR3. A D gene is named only where the DNA matches it firmly. The listing skips clone size in some rows; elsewhere it reads once, few, many or a size class.

j_call clone_size d_call v_call cdr3_nt cdr3_aa
TRBJ1-5 few NA TRBV29-1 TGCAGCGTTGGGGGGACGGGGTCCGATCAGCCCCAGCATTTT CSVGGTGSDQPQHF
TRBJ2-3 few NA TRBV19 TGTGCCAGTAGTATGTCCAGAAGCGCCACAGATACGCAGTATTTT CASSMSRSATDTQYF
TRBJ2-2 many NA TRBV7-9 TGTGCCAGCAGGGAAGGAAACACCGGGGAGCTGTTTTTT CASREGNTGELFF
TRBJ2-7 once NA TRBV6-1 TGTGCCAGCACCTTGACATCGGACACTCGGGAGCAGTACTTC CASTLTSDTREQYF
TRBJ2-6 NA NA TRBV10-3 TGTGCCATCAGTGGTAGGTTCCGTGGAAATGGGGCCAACGTCCTGACTTTC CAISGRFRGNGANVLTF
TRBJ2-3 few NA TRBV9 TGTGCCAGCAGCGTAAAAGGGATGGCAGATACGCAGTATTTT CASSVKGMADTQYF
TRBJ1-1 many TRBD1 TRBV4-1 TGCGCCAGCAGCCAAGATCTCAACAGGGGCCAGAACACTGAAGCTTTCTTT CASSQDLNRGQNTEAFF
TRBJ1-1 few NA TRBV6-1 TGTGCCAGCGCCCCAGAAGGGGGGGCTCGGGCTTTCTTT CASAPEGGARAFF
TRBJ2-2 few NA TRBV7-8 TGTGCCAGCAGCTTAGTAGCGGCAGCTTACACCGGGGAGCTGTTTTTT CASSLVAAAYTGELFF
TRBJ2-5 many NA TRBV11-2 TGTGCCAGCAGCTTATCCGGAGAGACCCAGTACTTC CASSLSGETQYF
TRBJ2-5 many NA TRBV30 TGTGCCTGGAGTTCTACAGGAGTTCAAGAGACCCAGTACTTC CAWSSTGVQETQYF
TRBJ2-3 many NA TRBV3-1 TGTGCCAGCAGGGACTATACTAGCACAGATACGCAGTATTTT CASRDYTSTDTQYF
TRBJ1-1 many TRBD1 TRBV18 TGTGCCAGCTCACCACCGACAGGGAAGGAGGTGAACACTGAAGCTTTCTTT CASSPPTGKEVNTEAFF
TRBJ2-1 few TRBD2 TRBV3-1 TGTGCCAGCAGCCAAGTACCTAGACTAGCGGGAGGGATCTACAATGAGCAGTTCTTC CASSQVPRLAGGIYNEQFF
TRBJ2-5 few TRBD1 TRBV7-3 TGTGCCAGCAGTCAAACAGGGGGCGTCCAAGAGACCCAGTACTTC CASSQTGGVQETQYF
TRBJ1-1 NA NA TRBV7-6 TGTGCCAGCAGCTTTCCTTTGAACACTGAAGCTTTCTTT CASSFPLNTEAFF
TRBJ1-2 NA TRBD1 TRBV10-3 TGTGCCATCAAGGGACAGATCTATGGCTACACCTTC CAIKGQIYGYTF
TRBJ1-5 few NA TRBV5-6 TGTGCCAGCAGCTTGAGTACATTCGGCAATCAGCCCCAGCATTTT CASSLSTFGNQPQHF
TRBJ2-5 NA NA TRBV29-1 TGCAGCTTCTACCAAGAGACCCAGTACTTC CSFYQETQYF
TRBJ2-3 NA TRBD2 TRBV7-3 TGTGCCAGCAGCATTGGACTAGCGGGCCCTACAAATACGCAGTATTTT CASSIGLAGPTNTQYF
TRBJ2-2 few TRBD1 TRBV2 TGTGCCAGCAGCGCCTGGGGACAGGGAACCGGGGAGCTGTTTTTT CASSAWGQGTGELFF
TRBJ2-1 many NA TRBV5-4 TGTGCCAGCAGCTTGGCCGGAGGGGGCACCTACAATGAGCAGTTCTTC CASSLAGGGTYNEQFF
TRBJ2-1 few NA TRBV6-1 TGTGCCAGCAGTGCCCGGGACCCCAAGACAGAGCAGTTCTTC CASSARDPKTEQFF
TRBJ1-1 many NA TRBV20-1 TGCAGTGCCGAGGGGGGCTACACTGAAGCTTTCTTT CSAEGGYTEAFF
TRBJ2-7 few NA TRBV2 TGTGCCAGCAGTGAGTTCCCGGGACACTACTACGAGCAGTACTTC CASSEFPGHYYEQYF
TRBJ2-4 few NA TRBV5-8 TGTGCCAGCAGCTTGGACATAGTAGCCAAAAACATTCAGTACTTC CASSLDIVAKNIQYF
TRBJ2-7 many TRBD1 TRBV28 TGTGCCAGCAGTCCCCGGACAGGGATTTCCTACGAGCAGTACTTC CASSPRTGISYEQYF
TRBJ2-1 NA NA TRBV7-9 TGTGCCAGCAGCTTCCCCCGGGGAACCAACCTAGACAATGAGCAGTTCTTC CASSFPRGTNLDNEQFF
TRBJ2-7 few NA TRBV5-1 TGCGCCAGCTCCCAGGGTTCCCACGACGAGCAGTACTTC CASSQGSHDEQYF
TRBJ2-3 few TRBD2 TRBV5-6 TGTGCCAGCAGCTTCCTAGCGGGAGGGATCACTAGCACAGATACGCAGTATTTT CASSFLAGGITSTDTQYF